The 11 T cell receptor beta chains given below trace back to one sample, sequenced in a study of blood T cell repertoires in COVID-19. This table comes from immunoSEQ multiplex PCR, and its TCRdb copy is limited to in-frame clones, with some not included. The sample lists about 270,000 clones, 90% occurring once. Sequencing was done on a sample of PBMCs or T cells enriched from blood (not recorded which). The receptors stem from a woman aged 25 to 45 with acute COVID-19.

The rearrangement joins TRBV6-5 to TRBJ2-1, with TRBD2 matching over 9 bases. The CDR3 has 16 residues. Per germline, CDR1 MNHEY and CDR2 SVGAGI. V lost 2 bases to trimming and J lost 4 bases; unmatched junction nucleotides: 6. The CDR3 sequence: CASSYLLAGPYNEQFF. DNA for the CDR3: TGTGCCAGCAGTTACCTTCTAGCGGGGCCGTACAATGAGCAGTTCTTC.

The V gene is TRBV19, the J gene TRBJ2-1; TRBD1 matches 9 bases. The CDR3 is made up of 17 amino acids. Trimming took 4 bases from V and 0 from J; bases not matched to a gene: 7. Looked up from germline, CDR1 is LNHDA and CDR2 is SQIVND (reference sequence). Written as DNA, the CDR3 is TGTGCCAGTAGTACACGCGGGACAGGGAGCTCCTACAATGAGCAGTTCTTC. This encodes CASSTRGTGSSYNEQFF.

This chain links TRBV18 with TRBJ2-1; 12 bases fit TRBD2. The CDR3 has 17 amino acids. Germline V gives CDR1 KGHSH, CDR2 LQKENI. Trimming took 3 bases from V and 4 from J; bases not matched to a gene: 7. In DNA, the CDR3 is TGTGCCAGCTCACCGCTAGCGGGAGGGCCGGGTTACAATGAGCAGTTCTTC. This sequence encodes CASSPLAGGPGYNEQFF. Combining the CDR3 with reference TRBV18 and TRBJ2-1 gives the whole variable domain NAGVMQNPRHLVRRRGQEARLRCSPMKGHSHVYWYRQLPEEGLKFMVYLQKENIIDESGMPKERFSAEFPKEGPSILRIQQVVRGDSAAYFCASSPLAGGPGYNEQFFGPGTRLTVL.

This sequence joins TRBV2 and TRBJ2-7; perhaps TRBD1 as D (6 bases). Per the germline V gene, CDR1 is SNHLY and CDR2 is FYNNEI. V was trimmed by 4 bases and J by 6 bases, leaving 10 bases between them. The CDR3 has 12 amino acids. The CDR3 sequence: CASSATGSEQYF. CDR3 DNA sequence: TGTGCCAGCAGTGCCACAGGGTCCGAGCAGTACTTC.

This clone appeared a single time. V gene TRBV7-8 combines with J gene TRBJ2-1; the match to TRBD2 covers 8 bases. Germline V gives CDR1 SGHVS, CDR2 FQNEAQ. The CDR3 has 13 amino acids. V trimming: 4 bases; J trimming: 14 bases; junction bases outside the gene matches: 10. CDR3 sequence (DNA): TGTGCCAGCAGCTCCCAGCGGGAGTCCTTAAAGTTCTTC. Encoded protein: CASSSQRESLKFF.

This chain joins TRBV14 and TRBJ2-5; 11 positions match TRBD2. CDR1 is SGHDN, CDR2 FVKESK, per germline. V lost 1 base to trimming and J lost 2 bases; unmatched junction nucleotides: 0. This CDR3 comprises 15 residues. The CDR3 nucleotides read TGTGCCAGCAGCCAAGGACTAGCGGGACAAGAGACCCAGTACTTC. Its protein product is CASSQGLAGQETQYF.

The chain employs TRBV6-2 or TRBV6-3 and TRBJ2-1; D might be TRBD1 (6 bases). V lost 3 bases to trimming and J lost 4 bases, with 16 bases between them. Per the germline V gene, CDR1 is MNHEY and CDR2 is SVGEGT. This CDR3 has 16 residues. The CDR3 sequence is CASSYLGALTYNEQFF. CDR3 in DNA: TGTGCCAGCAGTTATCTGGGGGCCTTAACTTACAATGAGCAGTTCTTC.

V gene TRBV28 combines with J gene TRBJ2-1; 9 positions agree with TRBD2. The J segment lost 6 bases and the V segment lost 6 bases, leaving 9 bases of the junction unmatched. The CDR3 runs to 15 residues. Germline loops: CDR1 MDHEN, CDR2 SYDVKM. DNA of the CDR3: TGTGCCAGCAGCCCTAGCGGGAATCGGATCAATGAGCAGTTCTTC. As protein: CASSPSGNRINEQFF.

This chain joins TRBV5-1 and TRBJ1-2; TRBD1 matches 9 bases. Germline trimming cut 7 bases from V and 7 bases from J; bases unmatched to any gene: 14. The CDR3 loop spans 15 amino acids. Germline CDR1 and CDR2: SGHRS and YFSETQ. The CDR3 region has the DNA TGCGCCAGCTGGACGGGGGACAGGGATCTCGGTGGCTACACCTTC. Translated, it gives CASWTGDRDLGGYTF.

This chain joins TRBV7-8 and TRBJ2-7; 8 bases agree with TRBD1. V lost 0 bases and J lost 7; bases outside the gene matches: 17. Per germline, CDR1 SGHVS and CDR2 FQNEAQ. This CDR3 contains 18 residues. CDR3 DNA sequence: TGTGCCAGCAGCTTAGCTCCGGTTGGGGGCAGGGGGCGATATGAGCAGTACTTC. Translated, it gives CASSLAPVGGRGRYEQYF. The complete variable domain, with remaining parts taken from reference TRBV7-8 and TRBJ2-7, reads GAGVSQSPRYKVAKRGQDVALRCDPISGHVSLFWYQQALGQGPEFLTYFQNEAQLDKSGLPSDRFFAERPEGSVSTLKIQRTQQEDSAVYLCASSLAPVGGRGRYEQYFGPGTRLTVT.

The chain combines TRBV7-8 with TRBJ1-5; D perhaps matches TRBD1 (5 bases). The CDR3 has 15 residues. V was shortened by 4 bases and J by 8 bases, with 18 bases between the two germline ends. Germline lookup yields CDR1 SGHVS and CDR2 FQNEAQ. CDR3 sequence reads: CASSSGPGVGEPQHF. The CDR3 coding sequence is TGTGCCAGCAGCTCTGGACCGGGGGTCGGGGAGCCCCAGCATTTT.